A single sample is the source of the 8 T cell receptor beta chains below, sequenced in a study of T-cell reconstitution after alpha-beta-depleted transplantation in children. Unique molecular identifiers featured in how the TCRbeta library was prepared. TCRdb reanalysed the PCR reads using MiXCR and keeps one entry per CDR3 protein. The repertoire holds 400,000 to 550,000 distinct CDR3 sequences, about 10% seen once, with 2% in the top ten. Sample: PBMCs, taken before TCRalphabeta/CD19-depleted stem cell transplant. Receptors originate from a child aged 2 to 10 with inherited bone marrow failure, due to receive a stem cell transplant.

In this sample, this clonotype turned up many times. V and J are TRBV29-1 and TRBJ2-1, with unresolved D. The CDR3 sequence is 14 residues long. Trimming left V 0 bases short and J 2 bases short, with 8 bases between. Looked up from germline, CDR1 is SQVTM and CDR2 is ANQGSEA. The CDR3 DNA reads as TGCAGCGTTGAAGATAACGGCGCCTACAATGAGCAGTTCTTC. It codes for CSVEDNGAYNEQFF.

Many counts were recorded for this clonotype. This sequence joins TRBV20-1 and TRBJ2-6; TRBD1 might be the D (6 bases). Germline-derived CDR1 and CDR2 are DFQATT and SNEGSKA (reference sequence). V lost 0 bases and J lost 4, with 13 bases in between. The CDR3 sequence is 16 residues long. The CDR3 is CSAREGATWGANVLTF. The CDR3 nucleotides are TGCAGTGCTAGAGAGGGGGCGACGTGGGGGGCCAACGTCCTGACTTTC.

This clonotype was observed at least ten times. V usage is TRBV12-3 or TRBV12-4 and J usage is TRBJ2-7; 10 nucleotides match TRBD2. Unmatched junction bases numbered 11, after V lost 6 bases and J lost 6 bases. The CDR3 runs to 15 residues. CDR3 in amino acids: CASRASSGRALEQYF. The CDR3 DNA follows: TGTGCCAGCAGAGCCTCTAGCGGGAGAGCGCTCGAGCAGTACTTC.

This clonotype was recorded at least ten times. The rearrangement links TRBV5-1 to TRBJ1-1; the D gene is possibly TRBD1 (5 bases). V was shortened by 4 bases and J by 6 bases, with 13 bases between the two germline ends. This CDR3 spans 13 amino acids. The germline CDR1 and CDR2 sequences are SGHRS and YFSETQ. CDR3 loop: CASSEEGVSEAFF. CDR3 in DNA: TGCGCCAGCAGCGAGGAAGGGGTTTCTGAAGCTTTCTTT.

At least ten counts were recorded for this clonotype. The chain joins TRBV29-1 to TRBJ2-7, with 7 nucleotides matching TRBD2. CDR1 and CDR2 from the germline V gene are SQVTM and ANQGSEA. Trimming took 3 bases from V and 2 from J; bases not matched to a gene: 1. The CDR3 consists of 12 residues. The CDR3 DNA is TGCAGCGTTGAGGGAGGGCCCTACGAGCAGTACTTC. It encodes CSVEGGPYEQYF.

The V gene is TRBV6-2 or TRBV6-3, the J gene TRBJ2-3; D possibly matches TRBD1 or TRBD2 (5 bases each). With 8 bases removed from V and 6 bases from J, the gap between germline ends came to 21 bases. The CDR3 contains 15 residues. The V gene's germline CDR1 is MNHEY and CDR2 SVGEGT. CDR3 region: CASGYTGLLPDTQYF. DNA for the CDR3: TGTGCCAGCGGATACACGGGGCTTTTACCGGATACGCAGTATTTT.

This clonotype was picked up a small number of times. The CDR3 DNA reads TGTGCCAGCACTCCCTTTAGGGTCCGGGACAGGGCCTATGGCTACACCTTC. It codes for CASTPFRVRDRAYGYTF. The V call is TRBV28, the J call TRBJ1-2; the match to TRBD1 covers 9 bases. The CDR3 covers 17 residues. Trimming took 7 bases from V and 4 from J; bases not matched to a gene: 16. CDR1 and CDR2 (germline): MDHEN, SYDVKM.

At least ten counts were recorded for this clonotype. The V and J genes are TRBV29-1 and TRBJ2-6; D unresolved. Looked up from germline, CDR1 is SQVTM and CDR2 is ANQGSEA. V lost 7 bases and J lost 3, with 22 bases in between. This CDR3 is 17 amino acids long. CDR3 coding DNA: TGCAGCGCCATCGTATCGTCCCCGACGGTTGGGGCCAACGTCCTGACTTTC. Its translation: CSAIVSSPTVGANVLTF.